This T cell receptor (beta chain) was captured in a study of blood T cell repertoires in COVID-19. At the level of the study: Collection of acute and convalescent COVID-19 samples took place in the United States, Italy and Spain.

As processed by the authors: Amplified reference gene primers provided the basis for estimating nucleated cell counts. Profiling relied on immunoSEQ multiplex PCR, and the TCRdb table lists in-frame clones only, not all of them. V and J calls and clone size come straight from that table; D and trimming were deduced from the DNA. The sample includes some 97,000 clones, around 90% of them seen just once. V was clipped by 5 bases and J by 5 bases; unmatched bases: 7. CDR3 length equals 14 residues. From germline, CDR1 is SGHRS and CDR2 YFSETQ. The sequence was collected from a woman aged 55-70 years with acute or convalescent COVID-19. Sequenced input: peripheral blood. The gene calls are TRBV5-1 and TRBJ1-2; 9 nucleotides line up with TRBD1. In DNA form, the CDR3 reads TGCGCCAGCAGAGGGACAGGGATCTTATATGGCTACACCTTC. It yields the protein CASRGTGILYGYTF.